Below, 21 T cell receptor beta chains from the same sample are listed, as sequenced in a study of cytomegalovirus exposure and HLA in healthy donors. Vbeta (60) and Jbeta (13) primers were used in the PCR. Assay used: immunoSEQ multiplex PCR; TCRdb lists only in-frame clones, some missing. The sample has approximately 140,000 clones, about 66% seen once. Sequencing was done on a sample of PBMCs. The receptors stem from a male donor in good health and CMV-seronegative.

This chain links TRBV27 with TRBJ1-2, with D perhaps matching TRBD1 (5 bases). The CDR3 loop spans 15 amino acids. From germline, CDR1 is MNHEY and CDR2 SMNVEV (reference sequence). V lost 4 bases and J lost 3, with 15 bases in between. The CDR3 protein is CASSSPAGGYYGYTF. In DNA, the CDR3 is TGTGCCAGCAGTTCACCGGCGGGGGGTTACTATGGCTACACCTTC.

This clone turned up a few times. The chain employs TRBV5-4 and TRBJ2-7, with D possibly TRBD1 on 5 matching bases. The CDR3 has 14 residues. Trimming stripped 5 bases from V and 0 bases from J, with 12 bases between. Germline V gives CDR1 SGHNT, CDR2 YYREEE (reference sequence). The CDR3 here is CASRTDSDSYEQYF. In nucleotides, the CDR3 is TGTGCCAGCAGAACCGACAGTGACTCCTACGAGCAGTACTTC.

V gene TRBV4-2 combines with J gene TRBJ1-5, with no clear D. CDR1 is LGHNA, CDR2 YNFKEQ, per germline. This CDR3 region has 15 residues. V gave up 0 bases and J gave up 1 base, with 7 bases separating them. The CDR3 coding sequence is TGTGCCAGCAGCCAAGAGGCGGTAAGCAATCAGCCCCAGCATTTT. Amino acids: CASSQEAVSNQPQHF.

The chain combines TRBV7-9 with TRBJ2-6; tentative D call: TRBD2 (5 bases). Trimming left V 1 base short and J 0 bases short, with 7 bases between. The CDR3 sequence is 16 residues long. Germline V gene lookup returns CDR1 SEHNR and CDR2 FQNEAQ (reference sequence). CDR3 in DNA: TGTGCCAGCAGCTTAGGGACTCTCTCTGGGGCCAACGTCCTGACTTTC. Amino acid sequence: CASSLGTLSGANVLTF.

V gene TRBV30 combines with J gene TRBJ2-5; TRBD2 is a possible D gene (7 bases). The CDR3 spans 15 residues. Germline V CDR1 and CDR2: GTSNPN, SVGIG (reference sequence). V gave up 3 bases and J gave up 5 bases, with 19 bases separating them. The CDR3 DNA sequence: TGTGCCTGGAGCCAAATGGGGGGGCCTGGGGAGACCCAGTACTTC. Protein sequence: CAWSQMGGPGETQYF.

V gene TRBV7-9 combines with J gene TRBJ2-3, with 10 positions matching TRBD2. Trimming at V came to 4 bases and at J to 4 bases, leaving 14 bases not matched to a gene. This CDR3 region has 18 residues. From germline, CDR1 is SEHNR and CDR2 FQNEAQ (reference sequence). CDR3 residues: CASSSTASGLAKADTQYF. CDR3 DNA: TGTGCCAGCAGCTCCACGGCCTCGGGACTAGCGAAAGCAGATACGCAGTATTTT.

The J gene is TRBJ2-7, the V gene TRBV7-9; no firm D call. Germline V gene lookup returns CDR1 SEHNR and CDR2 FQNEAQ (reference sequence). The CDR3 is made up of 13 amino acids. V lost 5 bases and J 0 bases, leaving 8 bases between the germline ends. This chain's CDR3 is CASSGPLSYEQYF. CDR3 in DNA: TGTGCCAGCAGCGGGCCCCTCTCCTACGAGCAGTACTTC.

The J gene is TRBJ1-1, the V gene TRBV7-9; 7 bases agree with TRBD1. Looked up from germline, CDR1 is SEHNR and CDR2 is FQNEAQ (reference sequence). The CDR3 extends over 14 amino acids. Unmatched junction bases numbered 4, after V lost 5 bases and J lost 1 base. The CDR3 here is CASSARTGNTEAFF. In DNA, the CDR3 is TGTGCCAGCAGCGCCAGGACAGGGAACACTGAAGCTTTCTTT. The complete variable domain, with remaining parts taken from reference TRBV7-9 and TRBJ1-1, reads DTGVSQNPRHKITKRGQNVTFRCDPISEHNRLYWYRQTLGQGPEFLTYFQNEAQLEKSRLLSDRFSAERPKGSFSTLEIQRTEQGDSAMYLCASSARTGNTEAFFGQGTRLTVV.

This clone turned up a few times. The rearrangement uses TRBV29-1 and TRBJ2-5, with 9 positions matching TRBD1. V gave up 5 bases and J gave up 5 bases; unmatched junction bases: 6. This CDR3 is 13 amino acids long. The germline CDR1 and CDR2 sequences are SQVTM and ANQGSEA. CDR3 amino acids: CSVRWTGEETQYF. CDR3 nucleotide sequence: TGCAGCGTTCGATGGACAGGGGAGGAGACCCAGTACTTC.

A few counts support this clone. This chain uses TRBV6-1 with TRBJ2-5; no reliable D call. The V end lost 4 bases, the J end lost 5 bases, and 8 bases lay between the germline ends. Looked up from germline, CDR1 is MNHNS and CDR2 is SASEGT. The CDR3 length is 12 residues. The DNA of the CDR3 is TGTGCCAGCAGTGGTCTCGGGGAGACCCAGTACTTC. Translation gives CASSGLGETQYF.

The chain's CDR3 is CASSINRGPSTDTQYF. CDR3 sequence (DNA): TGTGCCAGCAGTATCAACAGGGGGCCTAGCACAGATACGCAGTATTTT. The chain is built from TRBV27 and TRBJ2-3, with 9 bases aligning to TRBD1. V lost 5 bases to trimming and J lost 0 bases; unmatched junction nucleotides: 6. Germline-derived CDR1 and CDR2 are MNHEY and SMNVEV (reference sequence). The CDR3 has 16 amino acids.

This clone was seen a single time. The CDR3 nucleotides read TGTGCCAGCACCACCGGGGGGAGCTCCTACAATGAGCAGTTCTTC. Translating gives CASTTGGSSYNEQFF. This chain uses TRBV7-3 with TRBJ2-1, with 7 bases aligning to TRBD2. Germline V lookup: CDR1 SGHTA, CDR2 FQGTGA. Trimming at V came to 7 bases and at J to 0 bases, leaving 6 bases not matched to a gene. This CDR3 is built from 15 residues. The full variable domain, in which reference TRBV7-3 and TRBJ2-1 provide the parts outside the CDR3, is GAGVSQTPSNKVTEKGKYVELRCDPISGHTALYWYRQSLGQGPEFLIYFQGTGAADDSGLPNDRFFAVRPEGSVSTLKIQRTERGDSAVYLCASTTGGSSYNEQFFGPGTRLTVL.

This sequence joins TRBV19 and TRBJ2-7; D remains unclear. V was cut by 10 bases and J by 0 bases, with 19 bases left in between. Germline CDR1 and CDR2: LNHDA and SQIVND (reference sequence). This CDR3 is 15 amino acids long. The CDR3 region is CATATTSPSSYEQYF. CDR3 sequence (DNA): TGTGCCACCGCGACAACGTCCCCAAGCTCCTACGAGCAGTACTTC.

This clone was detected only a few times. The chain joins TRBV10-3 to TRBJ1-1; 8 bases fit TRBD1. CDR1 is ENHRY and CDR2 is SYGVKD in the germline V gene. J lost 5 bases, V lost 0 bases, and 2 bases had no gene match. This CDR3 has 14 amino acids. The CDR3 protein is CAISESDRETEAFF. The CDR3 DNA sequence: TGTGCCATCAGTGAGTCGGACAGGGAAACTGAAGCTTTCTTT.

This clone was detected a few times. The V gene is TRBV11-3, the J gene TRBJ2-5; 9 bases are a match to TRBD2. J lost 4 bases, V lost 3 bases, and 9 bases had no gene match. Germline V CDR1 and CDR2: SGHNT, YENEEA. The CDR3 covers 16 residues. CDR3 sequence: CASSFQGAGGRETQYF. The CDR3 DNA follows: TGTGCCAGCAGCTTTCAGGGAGCGGGGGGCAGAGAGACCCAGTACTTC.

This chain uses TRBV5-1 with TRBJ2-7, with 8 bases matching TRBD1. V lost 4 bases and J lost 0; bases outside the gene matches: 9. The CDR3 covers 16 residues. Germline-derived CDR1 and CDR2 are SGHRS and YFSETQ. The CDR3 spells CASSRTGTGDSYEQYF. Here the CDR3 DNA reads TGCGCCAGCAGCCGAACCGGGACAGGCGACTCCTACGAGCAGTACTTC.

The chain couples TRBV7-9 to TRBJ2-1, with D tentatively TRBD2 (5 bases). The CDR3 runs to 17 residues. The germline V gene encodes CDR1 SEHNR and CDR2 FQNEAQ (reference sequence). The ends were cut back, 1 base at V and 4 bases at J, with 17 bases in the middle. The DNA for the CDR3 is TGTGCCAGCAGCTTAGGCTTACGGACTCTCAATTACAATGAGCAGTTCTTC. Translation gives CASSLGLRTLNYNEQFF.

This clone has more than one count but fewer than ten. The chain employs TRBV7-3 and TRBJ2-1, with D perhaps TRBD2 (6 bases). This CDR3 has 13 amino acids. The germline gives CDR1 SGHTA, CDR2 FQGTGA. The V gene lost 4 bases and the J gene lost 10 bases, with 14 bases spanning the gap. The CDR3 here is CASSSTTGDEQFF. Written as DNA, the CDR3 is TGTGCCAGCAGCTCGACGACGGGGGACGAGCAGTTCTTC.

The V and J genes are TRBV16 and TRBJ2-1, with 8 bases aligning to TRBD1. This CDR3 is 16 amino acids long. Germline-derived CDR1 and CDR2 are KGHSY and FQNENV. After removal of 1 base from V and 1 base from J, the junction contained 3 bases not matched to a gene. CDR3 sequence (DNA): TGTGCCAGCAGCCAATTGCGACAGGGGTCCTACAATGAGCAGTTCTTC. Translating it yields CASSQLRQGSYNEQFF.

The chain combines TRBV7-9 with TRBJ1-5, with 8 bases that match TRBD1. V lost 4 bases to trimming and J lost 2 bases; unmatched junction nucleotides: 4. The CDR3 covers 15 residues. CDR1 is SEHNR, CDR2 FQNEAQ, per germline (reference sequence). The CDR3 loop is CASSSDRGGNQPQHF. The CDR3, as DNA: TGTGCCAGCAGCTCTGACAGGGGAGGCAATCAGCCCCAGCATTTT.

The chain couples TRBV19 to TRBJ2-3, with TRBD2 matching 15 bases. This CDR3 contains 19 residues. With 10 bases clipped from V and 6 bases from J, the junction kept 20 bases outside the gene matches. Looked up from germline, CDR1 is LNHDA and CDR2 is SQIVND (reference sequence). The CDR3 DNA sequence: TGTGCCACCTCATTAATTCCCGGATGGACTAGCGGGAGGGTCGATACGCAGTATTTT. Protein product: CATSLIPGWTSGRVDTQYF.